This T cell receptor (beta chain) was obtained from a study of long-term antiretroviral therapy in people with HIV. Notes on the study in general: Blood, drawn from the mid-2000s to the late 2010s, may reflect older ART regimens. The study found narrower CDR3 length ranges in HIV repertoires than in controls.

immunoSEQ v3.0 was run at survey level. Clones were sequenced by immunoSEQ multiplex PCR, and TCRdb holds only the in-frame ones, with some missing. Of about 30,000 clones in the sample, roughly 84% were seen once. Trimming removed 7 bases from V and 2 bases from J, with 17 bases in between. CDR1 is SGHTA, CDR2 FQGNSA, per germline. The CDR3 runs 15 residues. A note on this clone: Its antigen is not identified.

The chain employs TRBV7-2 and TRBJ1-2, with a tentative D call TRBD1 (6 bases). This sample comprised unsorted PBMCs, obtained 2 years after starting antiretroviral therapy. The origin of this receptor is a man in his fifties with HIV. The CDR3 here is CASTSVPGANYGYTF. The CDR3 nucleotides read TGTGCCAGCACTTCCGTGCCAGGGGCGAACTATGGCTACACCTTC.